The clone carrying this TCR beta chain was observed many times. The target antigen is unknown. The sample is drawn from a study of read filtering for tumor transcriptome and immune sequencing. Study at large: 8 or 9 patients were R-ISS I, approximately 15 were R-ISS II, more than five were R-ISS III. Study-wide results and limits: Correlation between methods rose after single-read clonotypes were removed.

This CDR3 has 15 amino acids. Germline V gene lookup returns CDR1 SGHTA and CDR2 FQGNSA. Trimming stripped 4 bases from V and 3 bases from J, with 14 bases between. Bone marrow was sampled from every patient at the time of active disease. Molecular barcoded adaptors covering alpha/delta and beta/gamma chains were used on 400 to 450 ng RNA. Each CDR3 protein gets one entry after TCRdb re-called the reads with MiXCR. This table holds over 20,000 distinct CDR3 sequences, roughly 15% found once. This sequence originates from a donor older than 35 with multiple myeloma. Sequencing was carried out using a population of CD138-negative cells sorted from bone marrow. The V gene is TRBV7-2, the J gene TRBJ2-3; weak D call: TRBD1 (6 bases). CDR3 nucleotide sequence: TGTGCCAGCAGCTCCCTAGGGGGAAGAACAGATACGCAGTATTTT. Amino acid sequence: CASSSLGGRTDTQYF.